The 25 T cell receptor beta chains presented below share a single source sample, sequenced in a study of regulatory T cells in long-lasting Graves disease. Assembly of TCR beta libraries relied on iRepertoire HTBI primers together with Arm-PCR of CDR3 regions. TCRdb independently ran MiXCR on the multiplex PCR reads; one entry per CDR3 protein. The top ten hold roughly 10% of the sample, which has about 540,000 distinct CDR3 sequences, roughly 14% seen once. Time point given: newly diagnosed GD, antithyroid drugs for less than 3 months. Making the TCR library involved RNA that had been extracted from PBMCs. This sample was shared with a second study, whose subject was T cells in Graves' hyperthyroidism and ophthalmopathy.

The specimen comprised peripheral blood mononuclear cells (PBMCs), sampled at new diagnosis, from a patient treated with antithyroid drugs. The receptors come from a man aged 25-45 years with Graves disease.

CDR3 sequence reads: CASSRGAGRGNSPLHF. CDR3 DNA sequence: TGTGCCAGCAGTCGTGGGGCCGGGAGAGGTAATTCACCCCTCCACTTT. The rearrangement links TRBV27 to TRBJ1-6; possibly TRBD1 for D (5 bases). The CDR3 runs 16 residues. Germline CDR1 is MNHEY and CDR2 is SMNVEV (reference sequence). V was cut by 5 bases and J by 6 bases, with 17 bases left in between.

Ten or more counts support this clonotype. This sequence joins TRBV19 and TRBJ2-3; weak D call: TRBD2 (5 bases). Germline assignment: CDR1 LNHDA and CDR2 SQIVND (reference sequence). The CDR3 runs to 14 residues. The V and J ends lost 3 bases and 3 bases respectively, with 10 bases between them. CDR3 sequence reads: CASSIGSGTDTQYF. The DNA for the CDR3 is TGTGCCAGTAGTATTGGATCGGGAACAGATACGCAGTATTTT.

This clonotype was found a few times. The chain uses TRBV5-1 and TRBJ1-2, with 11 bases lining up with TRBD1. Trimming cost V 5 bases and J 4 bases; bases outside gene matches: 7. The CDR3 loop spans 15 amino acids. The germline CDR1 and CDR2 sequences are SGHRS and YFSETQ. CDR3 residues: CASSSGQGAIYGYTF. As DNA, the CDR3 is TGCGCCAGCAGTTCAGGACAGGGGGCGATCTATGGCTACACCTTC.

This clonotype has ten or more counts. This chain joins TRBV11-2 and TRBJ2-5; the D call may be TRBD1 or TRBD2 (5 bases each). Deletions cut 9 bases from V and 5 bases from J, with 10 bases between. The CDR3 covers 11 residues. Germline values: CDR1 SGHAT, CDR2 FQNNGV. CDR3 in amino acids: CASMGVETQYF. The CDR3 DNA is TGTGCCAGTATGGGGGTGGAGACCCAGTACTTC.

The genes are TRBV20-1 and TRBJ1-2; D call uncertain. Trimming shortened V by 3 bases and J by 2 bases, and 10 bases separated the two germline ends. The CDR3 runs to 13 residues. Germline CDR1 DFQATT, CDR2 SNEGSKA (reference sequence). The DNA for the CDR3 is TGCAGTGCTAGTGGACGGAACAACTATGGCTACACCTTC. This translates into CSASGRNNYGYTF.

This clonotype was seen ten or more times. The chain recombines TRBV7-6 with TRBJ1-4; 8 bases are shared with TRBD1. J gave up 6 bases and V 0 bases, and 3 bases lay outside the gene matches. The germline CDR1 and CDR2 sequences are SGHVS and FNYEAQ. The CDR3 loop spans 15 amino acids. Here the CDR3 reads CASSLAPDRDEKLFF. DNA for the CDR3: TGTGCCAGCAGCTTAGCGCCGGACAGGGATGAAAAACTGTTTTTT.

This clonotype was seen repeatedly, ten times or more. J is TRBJ2-7 and V is TRBV7-2; TRBD1 might be the D (6 bases). This CDR3 has 13 residues. Germline V CDR1 and CDR2: SGHTA, FQGNSA. Trimming removed 3 bases at V and 5 bases at J, with 11 bases between. The CDR3 loop is CASSLAPGDEQYF. The CDR3 nucleotides read TGTGCCAGCAGCTTGGCTCCAGGGGACGAGCAGTACTTC.

The chain uses TRBV27 and TRBJ2-1; 11 positions match TRBD1. The CDR3 is 17 amino acids. Germline assignment: CDR1 MNHEY and CDR2 SMNVEV (reference sequence). The trim removed 3 bases at V and 12 bases at J, leaving 16 bases unmatched. Written as DNA, the CDR3 is TGTGCCAGCAGTTTGCGGGCTCCGGGACAGGGGGATGGTGGGCAGTTCTTC. Its protein is CASSLRAPGQGDGGQFF.

Details on this clonotype: A much larger clone lies one base from this, so it may be a read error. V usage is TRBV7-9 and J usage is TRBJ2-3; 7 nucleotides align to TRBD1. CDR1 is SEHNR, CDR2 FQNEAQ, per germline (reference sequence). CDR3 length equals 12 residues. In DNA, the CDR3 is TGTGCCGGCAGCTTGACAGGGCGGGCGCAGTATTTT. This gives the protein CAGSLTGRAQYF.

This clonotype was observed many times. The genes are TRBV3-1 and TRBJ2-7; D remains unclear. Trimming left V 3 bases short and J 0 bases short, with 9 bases between. CDR3 length: 14 residues. Germline values: CDR1 LGHDT, CDR2 YNNKEL (reference sequence). As DNA, the CDR3 is TGTGCCAGCAGCCAGGCCCGGAGCTCCTACGAGCAGTACTTC. Encoded protein: CASSQARSSYEQYF.

The rearrangement joins TRBV7-6 to TRBJ1-2; D not certain. Germline V gives CDR1 SGHVS, CDR2 FNYEAQ. V dropped 2 bases and J dropped 5 bases, with 21 bases sitting between them. The CDR3 has 17 amino acids. The CDR3 nucleotides read TGTGCCAGCAGCTTAAACGGGCTCCCGTCCCCCCTTTATGGCTACACCTTC. Protein: CASSLNGLPSPLYGYTF.

This chain uses TRBV10-3 with TRBJ1-2; no clear D. The ends were cut back, 0 bases at V and 8 bases at J, with 10 bases in the middle. The CDR3 has 13 residues. The germline gives CDR1 ENHRY, CDR2 SYGVKD. The CDR3: CAISESWADGYTF. The CDR3, as DNA: TGTGCCATCAGTGAGTCATGGGCCGACGGCTACACCTTC.

At least ten counts were recorded for this clonotype. The chain carries TRBV24-1 and TRBJ2-7; 8 bases agree with TRBD2. V lost 2 bases and J lost 9; bases outside the gene matches: 11. Germline CDR1 reads KGHDR; CDR2 reads SFDVKD. The CDR3 consists of 15 residues. CDR3 amino acids: CATSDSHGRAVGQYF. As DNA, the CDR3 is TGTGCCACCAGTGATTCCCACGGGAGGGCGGTCGGGCAGTACTTC.

The chain links TRBV12-3 or TRBV12-4 to TRBJ2-1, with 11 bases lining up with TRBD2. V lost 7 bases and J lost 9; bases outside the gene matches: 8. This CDR3 is 14 amino acids long. This CDR3 reads CASTDSGREGEQFF. CDR3 in DNA: TGTGCCAGCACCGATAGCGGGAGGGAAGGTGAGCAGTTCTTC.

A note on this clonotype: This sequence may be a read error, since a much larger clone differs from it by one base. The CDR3 DNA sequence: TGTGCCAGCAGCGTTAGCGGGAATGGGTACAATGAGCAGTTCTTC. This codes for CASSVSGNGYNEQFF. The chain combines TRBV9 with TRBJ2-1; 8 bases are a match to TRBD2. V lost 2 bases and J lost 4; bases outside the gene matches: 5. Germline V gene data show CDR1 as SGDLS and CDR2 as YYNGEE. This CDR3 contains 15 residues.

This clonotype was observed at least ten times. This chain links TRBV5-1 with TRBJ2-7; D gene uncertain. Germline values: CDR1 SGHRS, CDR2 YFSETQ. Trimming removed 1 base at V and 5 bases at J, with 10 bases between. The CDR3 is 13 amino acids. CDR3 in amino acids: CASSLNSGDEQYF. The CDR3 coding sequence is TGCGCCAGCAGCTTGAACTCTGGGGACGAGCAGTACTTC.

This clonotype showed up many times. The rearrangement joins TRBV7-9 to TRBJ1-2; D unclear. Germline lookup yields CDR1 SEHNR and CDR2 FQNEAQ (reference sequence). The CDR3 totals 11 residues. Trimming stripped 7 bases from V and 7 bases from J, with 10 bases between. Here the CDR3 DNA reads TGTGCCAGCACAAACCTGACTGGCTACACCTTC. The encoded protein is CASTNLTGYTF.

Comment on this clonotype: A read error may be the cause here, since a much bigger clone is one base away. The final CDR3 position lacks the conserved phenylalanine or tryptophan, pointing to a likely read error. V and J are TRBV15 and TRBJ2-5; D is ambiguous. V gave up 1 base and J gave up 7 bases, with 4 bases separating them. Germline CDR1 is LNHNV and CDR2 is YYDKDF (reference sequence). CDR3 length: 11 amino acids. As DNA, the CDR3 is TGTGCCACCAGCAGAGGGGGGACCCAGTACTCC. This codes for CATSRGGTQYS.

At least ten counts were recorded for this clonotype. The genes are TRBV11-3 and TRBJ2-3; D is unclear. CDR1 SGHNT and CDR2 YENEEA come from the germline V gene. This CDR3 has 15 amino acids. Trimming left V 0 bases short and J 0 bases short, with 7 bases between. The CDR3 coding sequence is TGTGCCAGCAGCTTAGAGGCTAGAAGCACAGATACGCAGTATTTT. It codes for CASSLEARSTDTQYF.

This clonotype was counted ten times or more. This chain connects TRBV9 to TRBJ1-1; 7 bases agree with TRBD1. This CDR3 has 16 residues. Trimming at V came to 0 bases and at J to 0 bases, leaving 5 bases not matched to a gene. CDR1 and CDR2 (germline): SGDLS, YYNGEE. DNA for the CDR3: TGTGCCAGCAGCGTAGACTCAGGGGGGCTGAACACTGAAGCTTTCTTT. Protein sequence: CASSVDSGGLNTEAFF.

With regard to this clonotype: A much larger clone lies a single base off, so this may be a read error. This rearrangement joins TRBV12-3 or TRBV12-4 to TRBJ1-1, with D unresolved. The CDR3 length is 10 residues. The CDR3 loop reads CVSSLGEAFF. Written as DNA, the CDR3 is TGTGTCAGCAGTTTAGGGGAAGCTTTCTTT.

In its sample, this clonotype was seen a few times. The chain has TRBV6-5 and TRBJ2-1; a possible D gene is TRBD2 (5 bases). This CDR3 comprises 15 residues. V lost 0 bases and J lost 4, with 10 bases in between. Germline V gene sequence: CDR1 MNHEY, CDR2 SVGAGI. The CDR3 coding sequence is TGTGCCAGCAGTTACTCTGGCAGAGGGTACAATGAGCAGTTCTTC. Translation: CASSYSGRGYNEQFF.

The V gene is TRBV20-1, the J gene TRBJ1-6, with D possibly matching TRBD1 (6 bases). Germline V gene data show CDR1 as DFQATT and CDR2 as SNEGSKA (reference sequence). The CDR3 extends over 14 amino acids. The V gene lost 6 bases and the J gene lost 1 base, with 10 bases spanning the gap. The CDR3 here is CSAQGSSYNSPLHF. DNA of the CDR3: TGCAGTGCACAGGGTTCATCCTATAATTCACCCCTCCACTTT.

This clonotype was recorded many times. The chain uses TRBV2 and TRBJ1-3; D call uncertain. Trimming left V 6 bases short and J 7 bases short, with 13 bases between. The CDR3 has 13 amino acids. The germline gives CDR1 SNHLY, CDR2 FYNNEI. The CDR3 spells CASRRENGNTIYF. The CDR3 DNA reads as TGTGCCAGCAGGAGGGAAAATGGGAACACCATATATTTT.

This clonotype was found many times. V gene TRBV7-9 combines with J gene TRBJ2-7; no clear D. The ends were cut back, 1 base at V and 7 bases at J, with 14 bases in the middle. Germline values: CDR1 SEHNR, CDR2 FQNEAQ (reference sequence). The CDR3 consists of 14 residues. CDR3 sequence (DNA): TGTGCCAGCAGCTTAGGGTTTTATCCTGGGGAGCAGTACTTC. Translated: CASSLGFYPGEQYF.